The 10 T cell receptor beta chains listed next were all sequenced from one sample in a study of regulatory T cells in long-lasting Graves disease. Researchers made TCR beta libraries by using iRepertoire HTBI primers and running Arm-PCR on CDR3 regions. MiXCR, run by TCRdb on the multiplex PCR reads, gives a single entry per CDR3 protein. The sample has 550,000 to 700,000 distinct CDR3 sequences; roughly 16% are singletons. This sample's time point: newly diagnosed GD, antithyroid drugs for less than 3 months. After RNA was extracted from PBMCs, the TCR library was made from it. This sample also appeared in a second study, on T cells in Graves' hyperthyroidism and ophthalmopathy.

Material: peripheral blood mononuclear cells (PBMCs), obtained at new diagnosis, from a patient treated with antithyroid drugs. All receptors derive from a man between 18 and 35 years old with Graves disease.

The V gene is TRBV5-5, the J gene TRBJ2-1; unclear D gene. CDR3 length: 14 residues. CDR1 and CDR2 from the germline V gene are SGHKS and YYEKEE (reference sequence). Between the trimmed V and J ends, which lost 3 bases and 5 bases, there was a span of 12 bases. CDR3 DNA: TGTGCCAGCAGCTGGCCCTTGAGGAACAATGAGCAGTTCTTC. This encodes CASSWPLRNNEQFF.

This clonotype showed up many times. The chain is built from TRBV12-3 or TRBV12-4 and TRBJ1-2; no definite D call. CDR3 length: 11 residues. V lost 5 bases and J lost 6, with 7 bases in between. The CDR3 region is CASSGPDGYTF. Here the CDR3 DNA reads TGTGCCAGCAGTGGACCGGATGGCTACACCTTC.

The table lists this clonotype with many counts. The chain uses TRBV3-1 and TRBJ2-3; D may be TRBD1 or TRBD2 (6 bases each). The CDR3 is 16 residues long. Germline V gene sequence: CDR1 LGHDT, CDR2 YNNKEL (reference sequence). Trimming took off 0 bases at V and 3 bases at J, with 13 bases between the two ends. The CDR3 here is CASSQDFRGRTDTQYF. The CDR3 nucleotides read TGTGCCAGCAGCCAAGATTTTCGGGGGCGGACAGATACGCAGTATTTT.

The rearrangement links TRBV13 to TRBJ2-3, with D perhaps matching TRBD2 (6 bases). Trimming removed 5 bases from V and 6 bases from J, with 15 bases in between. The CDR3 has 14 residues. Germline loops: CDR1 PRHDT, CDR2 FYEKMQ (reference sequence). The CDR3 protein is CASSTGLAGDTQYF. The CDR3 nucleotides read TGTGCCAGCAGCACGGGACTTGCGGGGGATACGCAGTATTTT. The full variable domain, in which reference TRBV13 and TRBJ2-3 provide the parts outside the CDR3, is AAGVIQSPRHLIKEKRETATLKCYPIPRHDTVYWYQQGPGQDPQFLISFYEKMQSDKGSIPDRFSAQQFSDYHSELNMSSLELGDSALYFCASSTGLAGDTQYFGPGTRLTVL.

This clonotype was counted a few times. The CDR3 DNA is TGTGCCAGCAGCTTGGACAGGGGGTCGGCCGAGCAGTACTTC. This translates into CASSLDRGSAEQYF. The chain links TRBV7-9 to TRBJ2-7; 10 bases are shared with TRBD1. The CDR3 totals 14 residues. Germline assignment: CDR1 SEHNR and CDR2 FQNEAQ (reference sequence). With 3 bases clipped from V and 6 bases from J, the junction kept 5 bases outside the gene matches.

This chain uses TRBV19 with TRBJ2-2; D gene uncertain. From germline, CDR1 is LNHDA and CDR2 SQIVND (reference sequence). The V and J ends lost 5 bases and 1 base respectively, with 8 bases between them. This CDR3 has 14 amino acids. The CDR3 nucleotides are TGTGCCAGTAGTGAGAACCTGAACACCGGGGAGCTGTTTTTT. Encoded protein: CASSENLNTGELFF.

In its sample, this clonotype was seen a few times. This rearrangement joins TRBV4-2 to TRBJ1-6; the D gene is possibly TRBD1 (6 bases). Germline V gene sequence: CDR1 LGHNA, CDR2 YNFKEQ. With 4 bases removed from V and 8 bases from J, the gap between germline ends came to 15 bases. The CDR3 consists of 15 residues. CDR3 DNA sequence: TGTGCCAGCAGCCGGGAAGGGAGGGGGGATTCACCCCTCCACTTT. Protein product: CASSREGRGDSPLHF.

This clonotype was detected a few times. The V call is TRBV6-1, the J call TRBJ2-1, with 9 bases fitting TRBD2. The CDR3 has 15 amino acids. Unmatched junction bases numbered 11, after V lost 10 bases and J lost 4 bases. From germline, CDR1 is MNHNS and CDR2 SASEGT. The CDR3 here is CATKARAGGYNEQFF. The CDR3 DNA sequence: TGTGCCACCAAGGCAAGAGCGGGGGGTTACAATGAGCAGTTCTTC.

V and J are TRBV19 and TRBJ2-3; D might be TRBD1 (6 bases). Germline V gene data show CDR1 as LNHDA and CDR2 as SQIVND (reference sequence). This CDR3 has 15 residues. V was cut by 3 bases and J by 0 bases, with 10 bases left in between. CDR3 bases: TGTGCCAGTAGTATCGGGACATCTAGCACAGATACGCAGTATTTT. Residues: CASSIGTSSTDTQYF.

This clonotype was recorded at least ten times. The chain links TRBV11-2 to TRBJ2-5; the D gene is possibly TRBD2 (5 bases). V was shortened by 7 bases and J by 5 bases, with 8 bases between the two germline ends. The CDR3 length is 11 residues. Per the germline V gene, CDR1 is SGHAT and CDR2 is FQNNGV. The CDR3 coding sequence is TGTGCCAGCACCCCGGGGGAGACCCAGTACTTC. Protein sequence: CASTPGETQYF.